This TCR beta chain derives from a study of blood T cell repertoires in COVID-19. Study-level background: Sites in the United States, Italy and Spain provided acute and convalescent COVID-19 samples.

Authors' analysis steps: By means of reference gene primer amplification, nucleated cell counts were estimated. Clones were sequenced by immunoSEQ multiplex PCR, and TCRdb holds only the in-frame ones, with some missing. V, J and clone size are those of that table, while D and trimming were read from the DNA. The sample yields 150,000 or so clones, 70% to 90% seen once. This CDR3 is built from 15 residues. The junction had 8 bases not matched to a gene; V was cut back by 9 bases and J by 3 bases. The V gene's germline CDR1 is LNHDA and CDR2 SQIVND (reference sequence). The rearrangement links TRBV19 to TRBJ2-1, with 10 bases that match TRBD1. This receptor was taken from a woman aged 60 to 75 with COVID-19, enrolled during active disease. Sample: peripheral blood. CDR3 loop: CASRTGTGVYNEQFF. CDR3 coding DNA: TGTGCCAGCCGGACCGGGACAGGGGTCTACAATGAGCAGTTCTTC.